Sequencing of this T cell receptor beta chain was carried out in a study of CD8+CD57+ T cells in acquired aplastic anemia. Study summary: Sorting CD4+ and CD8+ cells gave DNA averaging 3.2 ug. As sequenced from healthy donors, CD4+ cells averaged roughly 11 million reads.

Study-wide results and limits: Patients and controls were found to share some 30 CD8+ CDR3 sequences.

After removal of 4 bases from V and 7 bases from J, the junction contained 4 bases not matched to a gene. The CDR3 spans 13 residues. Germline V gene data show CDR1 as SQVTM and CDR2 as ANQGSEA. Genomic DNA constituted the template upon which TCR beta VDJ and CDR3 profiling was performed. TCRdb called the reads again in MiXCR, with one record for every CDR3 protein. The data contain around 150,000 distinct CDR3 sequences, just under 45% of them singletons. On this clonotype itself: The antigen remains unidentified.

This TCR came from a human donor in good health. Sequences were obtained from sorted CD4+, CD8+, or CD8+CD57+ T cells (not recorded which) from PBMCs. This sequence joins TRBV29-1 and TRBJ1-4, with 9 nucleotides matching TRBD1. CDR3 in DNA: TGCAGCGTTGCCAGACAGGGGGGTGAAAAACTGTTTTTT. The encoded protein is CSVARQGGEKLFF.